The 30 T cell receptor beta chains reported below all come from one sample, sequenced in a study of blood T cell repertoires in COVID-19. The method was immunoSEQ multiplex PCR; TCRdb's version includes in-frame clones alone and lacks a portion of them. The table shows around 70,000 clones, with nearly 85% occurring only once. The specimen sequenced was peripheral blood. Receptors originate from a woman aged 55-69 years with acute or convalescent COVID-19.

The chain has TRBV2 and TRBJ2-3, with a weak D call TRBD2 (6 bases). Germline V gene sequence: CDR1 SNHLY, CDR2 FYNNEI. V lost 5 bases to trimming and J lost 9 bases, with 15 bases between them. This CDR3 contains 13 residues. The CDR3 spells CASSTQEEGTQYF. CDR3 coding DNA: TGTGCCAGCAGTACCCAGGAGGAGGGCACGCAGTATTTT. The full variable domain, in which reference TRBV2 and TRBJ2-3 provide the parts outside the CDR3, is EPEVTQTPSHQVTQMGQEVILRCVPISNHLYFYWYRQILGQKVEFLVSFYNNEISEKSEIFDDQFSVERPDGSNFTLKIRSTKLEDSAMYFCASSTQEEGTQYFGPGTRLTVL.

This chain joins TRBV25-1 and TRBJ2-7, with 13 bases lining up with TRBD2. Looked up from germline, CDR1 is MGHDK and CDR2 is SYGVNS. This CDR3 contains 15 residues. The V segment lost 4 bases and the J segment 5 bases; nucleotides outside the gene matches: 5. The CDR3 DNA sequence: TGTGCCAGCAGTGCGCCGGGACTAGCGGGAAACGAGCAGTACTTC. It is translated as CASSAPGLAGNEQYF.

The V gene is TRBV7-3, the J gene TRBJ2-1; D is ambiguous. Germline V lookup: CDR1 SGHTA, CDR2 FQGTGA. Deletions cut 2 bases from V and 0 bases from J, with 14 bases between. The CDR3 runs to 17 residues. The CDR3 protein is CASSLLPQVSSYNEQFF. The CDR3 DNA is TGTGCCAGCAGCTTACTCCCGCAGGTGAGCTCCTACAATGAGCAGTTCTTC.

The rearrangement links TRBV7-3 to TRBJ1-1, with 7 positions matching TRBD1. The germline CDR1 and CDR2 sequences are SGHTA and FQGTGA. CDR3 length: 15 residues. J gave up 0 bases and V 5 bases, and 6 bases lay outside the gene matches. CDR3 protein: CASSPLTGMNTEAFF. DNA for the CDR3: TGTGCCAGCAGCCCTTTGACAGGGATGAACACTGAAGCTTTCTTT.

The V gene is TRBV18, the J gene TRBJ2-7, with 7 bases lining up with TRBD1. Germline CDR1 and CDR2: KGHSH and LQKENI. There are 15 residues in the CDR3. V lost 2 bases and J lost 2; bases outside the gene matches: 6. CDR3 sequence (DNA): TGTGCCAGCTCACCATCTGGGACAGATACCTACGAGCAGTACTTC. The encoded protein is CASSPSGTDTYEQYF.

DNA for the CDR3: TGCGCCAGCAGCTTGGGGGACAGTTACAATGAGCAGTTCTTC. It codes for CASSLGDSYNEQFF. The chain couples TRBV5-1 to TRBJ2-1, with 7 bases matching TRBD1. Germline V gene data show CDR1 as SGHRS and CDR2 as YFSETQ. V lost 0 bases and J lost 4; bases outside the gene matches: 1. CDR3 size: 14 residues.

The chain combines TRBV18 with TRBJ1-5; TRBD1 is a possible D gene (5 bases). Germline CDR1 KGHSH, CDR2 LQKENI. CDR3 length equals 16 residues. V was pared by 1 base and J by 1 base, with 11 bases between. The CDR3: CASSPQSGKSNQPQHF. In nucleotides, the CDR3 is TGTGCCAGCTCACCACAATCAGGGAAGAGCAATCAGCCCCAGCATTTT.

The rearrangement links TRBV6-5 to TRBJ1-2; no reliable D call. Germline CDR1 MNHEY, CDR2 SVGAGI. The CDR3 covers 13 residues. The V end was cut by 5 bases, the J end by 4 bases, with 11 bases between. DNA for the CDR3: TGTGCCAGCAGTCAAACAGTTCTCTATGGCTACACCTTC. Protein sequence: CASSQTVLYGYTF.

This chain joins TRBV4-1 and TRBJ2-1, with 16 bases aligning to TRBD2. Germline trimming cut 3 bases from V and 2 bases from J; bases unmatched to any gene: 1. Germline V gene lookup returns CDR1 MGHRA and CDR2 YSYEKL. The CDR3 loop spans 17 amino acids. Written as DNA, the CDR3 is TGCGCCAGCAGCCAGGGGACTAGCGGGGGGGCCTACAATGAGCAGTTCTTC. It yields the protein CASSQGTSGGAYNEQFF.

The chain links TRBV6-5 to TRBJ1-2, with a weak D call TRBD1 (5 bases). Per germline, CDR1 MNHEY and CDR2 SVGAGI. The CDR3 is 13 residues long. Trimming stripped 8 bases from V and 4 bases from J, with 14 bases between. This CDR3 reads CASAPTDFYGYTF. CDR3 sequence (DNA): TGTGCCAGCGCCCCGACAGATTTCTATGGCTACACCTTC.

The chain is built from TRBV7-8 and TRBJ1-6, with D possibly TRBD1 on 6 matching bases. The CDR3 extends over 14 amino acids. Trimming took off 0 bases at V and 9 bases at J, with 9 bases between the two ends. Germline loops: CDR1 SGHVS, CDR2 FQNEAQ. The CDR3 DNA reads as TGTGCCAGCAGCTTAGCAGACAGGTCTTCACCCCTCCACTTT. Its translation is CASSLADRSSPLHF.

The rearrangement joins TRBV6-6 to TRBJ1-2; 8 bases line up with TRBD1. V lost 2 bases to trimming and J lost 8 bases; unmatched junction nucleotides: 7. Germline CDR1 is MNHNY and CDR2 is SVGAGI (reference sequence). This CDR3 comprises 14 residues. CDR3 in amino acids: CASSYRDRGGGYTF. CDR3 DNA: TGTGCCAGCAGTTACCGTGACAGGGGAGGAGGCTACACCTTC.

The DNA of the CDR3 is TGTGCCAGCAGCGGGACTAGCGGGGTTTCCTACAATGAGCAGTTCTTC. This gives the protein CASSGTSGVSYNEQFF. The chain has TRBV11-3 and TRBJ2-1; 13 positions match TRBD2. V trimming: 5 bases; J trimming: 1 base; junction bases outside the gene matches: 2. The CDR3 totals 16 residues. CDR1 and CDR2 (germline): SGHNT, YENEEA.

V gene TRBV9 combines with J gene TRBJ2-1; D gene ambiguous. There are 13 residues in the CDR3. The ends were cut back, 0 bases at V and 8 bases at J, with 9 bases in the middle. CDR1 is SGDLS, CDR2 YYNGEE, per germline. CDR3 in amino acids: CASSVASTDEQFF. The CDR3, as DNA: TGTGCCAGCAGCGTAGCTAGTACCGATGAGCAGTTCTTC.

The chain combines TRBV12-3 or TRBV12-4 with TRBJ2-3, with unresolved D. Deletions cut 5 bases from V and 5 bases from J, with 8 bases between. The CDR3 runs to 12 residues. In nucleotides, the CDR3 is TGTGCCAGCAGTCACTCCCTAGATACGCAGTATTTT. Its protein product is CASSHSLDTQYF.

This clone was recorded once. The chain links TRBV6-5 to TRBJ2-6; D might be TRBD1 (6 bases). CDR1 is MNHEY and CDR2 is SVGAGI in the germline V gene. Trimming shortened V by 7 bases and J by 2 bases, and 9 bases separated the two germline ends. This CDR3 spans 14 amino acids. The CDR3 coding sequence is TGTGCCAGCACCCAGGGGCCTGGGGCCAACGTCCTGACTTTC. It encodes CASTQGPGANVLTF.

The chain recombines TRBV13 with TRBJ1-3, with 7 bases matching TRBD1. Germline CDR1 PRHDT, CDR2 FYEKMQ (reference sequence). V shed 6 bases, J shed 0 bases, and the junction held 5 bases outside the gene matches. This CDR3 comprises 15 residues. The CDR3 spells CASSLDRSSGNTIYF. DNA of the CDR3: TGTGCCAGCAGTCTGGACAGGAGCTCTGGAAACACCATATATTTT.

This clone was observed a single time. The J gene is TRBJ1-6, the V gene TRBV5-6, with 8 bases that match TRBD1. Germline V lookup: CDR1 SGHDT, CDR2 YYEEEE. The CDR3 loop spans 14 amino acids. The V segment lost 5 bases and the J segment 10 bases; nucleotides outside the gene matches: 8. In DNA form, the CDR3 reads TGTGCCAGCAGTCCGGGACAGGCGAGGTCACCCCTCCACTTT. Translated, it gives CASSPGQARSPLHF.

V gene TRBV2 combines with J gene TRBJ1-1, with D possibly being TRBD1 (6 bases). Trimming stripped 7 bases from V and 0 bases from J, with 12 bases between. This CDR3 has 14 amino acids. Germline V gene sequence: CDR1 SNHLY, CDR2 FYNNEI. CDR3 amino acids: CASNNRVVNTEAFF. The CDR3 DNA reads as TGTGCCAGCAATAACAGGGTGGTGAACACTGAAGCTTTCTTT.

V gene TRBV27 combines with J gene TRBJ2-3; possibly TRBD2 for D (5 bases). The germline CDR1 and CDR2 sequences are MNHEY and SMNVEV (reference sequence). The CDR3 is 16 residues long. V lost 1 base, J lost 7 bases, and 18 bases lay in between. The CDR3 here is CASSLYSSSGRNTQYF. As DNA, the CDR3 is TGTGCCAGCAGTTTATACAGTAGTTCGGGGAGAAATACGCAGTATTTT.

The rearrangement joins TRBV2 to TRBJ2-2; D might be TRBD2 (5 bases). V gave up 7 bases and J gave up 6 bases, with 15 bases separating them. The CDR3 sequence is 14 residues long. Germline CDR1 and CDR2: SNHLY and FYNNEI. The CDR3 here is CASTTWRGSGELFF. CDR3 nucleotide sequence: TGTGCCAGCACCACTTGGCGAGGGTCCGGGGAGCTGTTTTTT.

This CDR3 reads CASGTGTATYEQYF. The CDR3 DNA reads as TGTGCCAGCGGGACCGGGACAGCTACCTACGAGCAGTACTTC. The chain links TRBV7-9 to TRBJ2-7, with 7 bases matching TRBD1. CDR1 is SEHNR, CDR2 FQNEAQ, per germline (reference sequence). With 8 bases clipped from V and 2 bases from J, the junction kept 9 bases outside the gene matches. The CDR3 runs to 14 residues.

The chain recombines TRBV3-1 (or the pseudogene TRBV3-2) with TRBJ1-1, with a tentative D call TRBD1 (6 bases). V gave up 6 bases and J gave up 11 bases, with 22 bases separating them. Germline V CDR1 and CDR2: LGHDT, YNNKEL (reference sequence). This CDR3 is built from 14 residues. CDR3 loop: CASRSRIKQGWAFF. Written as DNA, the CDR3 is TGTGCCAGCAGAAGCCGAATAAAACAGGGCTGGGCTTTCTTT.

As DNA, the CDR3 is TGTGCCAGCAGTTACTCACACAGGGACCAGGAAGCTTTCTTT. Its translation is CASSYSHRDQEAFF. The chain recombines TRBV6-5 with TRBJ1-1; a possible D gene is TRBD1 (6 bases). V was shortened by 0 bases and J by 8 bases, with 13 bases between the two germline ends. In germline, CDR1 is MNHEY, CDR2 SVGAGI. This CDR3 has 14 amino acids.

This chain joins TRBV5-8 and TRBJ1-2, with 7 bases lining up with TRBD1. This CDR3 comprises 14 residues. V was pared by 6 bases and J by 3 bases, with 8 bases of the junction left unmatched. In germline, CDR1 is SGHTS, CDR2 YDEGEE. CDR3 in DNA: TGTGCCAGCACTCAGACAGGGACGGACTATGGCTACACCTTC. This codes for CASTQTGTDYGYTF. Combining the CDR3 with reference TRBV5-8 and TRBJ1-2 gives the whole variable domain EAGVTQSPTHLIKTRGQQATLRCSPISGHTSVYWYQQALGLGLQFLLWYDEGEERNRGNFPPRFSGRQFPNYSSELNVNALELEDSALYLCASTQTGTDYGYTFGSGTRLTVV.

This CDR3 reads CASRRTDNQPQHF. CDR3 DNA sequence: TGTGCCAGCAGACGGACAGATAATCAGCCCCAGCATTTT. The chain carries TRBV2 and TRBJ1-5; D is possibly TRBD1 (6 bases). The CDR3 consists of 13 residues. Germline V lookup: CDR1 SNHLY, CDR2 FYNNEI. V gave up 6 bases and J gave up 4 bases, with 10 bases separating them.

To note about this clone: The sample contains more than one DNA sequence encoding this CDR3. This sequence joins TRBV21-1 and TRBJ2-1; TRBD2 is taken as the D call from the table, unchecked against the DNA. TRBV21-1 is flagged as a pseudogene. The CDR3 covers 14 residues. The CDR3 loop is CASSTRGEGNEQFF. As DNA, the CDR3 is TGTGCCAGCAGCACAAGGGGGGAGGGCAATGAGCAATTCTTC.

This sequence joins TRBV24-1 and TRBJ2-3; 13 nucleotides line up with TRBD2. Germline V CDR1 and CDR2: KGHDR, SFDVKD. This CDR3 region has 17 residues. After removal of 4 bases from V and 5 bases from J, the junction contained 8 bases not matched to a gene. The CDR3 DNA sequence: TGTGCCACCAGTGACCGAACTAGCGGGGGGGCTCGAGATACGCAGTATTTT. It specifies CATSDRTSGGARDTQYF.

This clone has a single count. J is TRBJ2-1 and V is TRBV19; D uncertain. Trimming took off 3 bases at V and 9 bases at J, with 15 bases between the two ends. Germline-derived CDR1 and CDR2 are LNHDA and SQIVND (reference sequence). The CDR3 is 14 amino acids. CDR3 bases: TGTGCCAGTAGTATTGTGGCACAAGAACGTGAGCAGTTCTTC. It encodes CASSIVAQEREQFF.

The rearrangement links TRBV12-3 or TRBV12-4 to TRBJ1-6, with D unresolved. The CDR3 runs 13 residues. The V end was cut by 6 bases, the J end by 10 bases, with 13 bases between. The CDR3, as DNA: TGTGCCAGCAGCACCTCCCGAGGGTCACCCCTCCACTTT. Protein product: CASSTSRGSPLHF.